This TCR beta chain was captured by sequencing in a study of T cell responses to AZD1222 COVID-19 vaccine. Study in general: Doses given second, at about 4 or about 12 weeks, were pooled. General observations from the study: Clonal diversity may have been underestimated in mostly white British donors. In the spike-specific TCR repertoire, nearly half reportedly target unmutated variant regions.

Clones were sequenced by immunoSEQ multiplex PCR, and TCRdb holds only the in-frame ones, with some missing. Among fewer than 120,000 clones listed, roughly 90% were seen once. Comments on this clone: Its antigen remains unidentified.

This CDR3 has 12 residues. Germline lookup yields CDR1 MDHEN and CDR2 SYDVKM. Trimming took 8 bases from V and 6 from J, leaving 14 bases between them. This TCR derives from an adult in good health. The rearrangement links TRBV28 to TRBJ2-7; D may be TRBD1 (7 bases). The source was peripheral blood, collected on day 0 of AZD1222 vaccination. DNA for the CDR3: TGTGCCAGCGACCACCAGGGGGGCGAGCAGTACTTC. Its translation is CASDHQGGEQYF.